These 26 T cell receptor beta chains came from one sample sequenced in a study of blood T cell repertoires in COVID-19. Here immunoSEQ multiplex PCR was the method, and the copy in TCRdb shows in-frame clones only, minus some. The sample includes a few hundred thousand clones, approximately 77% seen only once; the top ten take more than 0.85%. The specimen sequenced was peripheral blood. These receptors all come from a human donor with acute or convalescent COVID-19. The donor label of this sample is uncertain.

This clone has a single count. At the DNA level, this CDR3 is encoded by other sequences in the same sample as well. This chain connects TRBV2 to TRBJ1-1; 7 positions agree with TRBD1. Germline V gene data show CDR1 as SNHLY and CDR2 as FYNNEI. The length of the CDR3 is 14 residues. V shed 4 bases and J 1 base; nucleotides not matched to a gene: 3. Written as DNA, the CDR3 is TGTGCCAGCAGTGGGACAGGCAGGAACACTGAAGCTTTCTTT. It is translated as CASSGTGRNTEAFF. The full variable domain, with the rest looked up from reference TRBV2 and TRBJ1-1, is EPEVTQTPSHQVTQMGQEVILRCVPISNHLYFYWYRQILGQKVEFLVSFYNNEISEKSEIFDDQFSVERPDGSNFTLKIRSTKLEDSAMYFCASSGTGRNTEAFFGQGTRLTVV.

This clone was seen just once. This chain uses TRBV24-1 with TRBJ1-2; D unclear. From germline, CDR1 is KGHDR and CDR2 SFDVKD. Trimming cost V 4 bases and J 4 bases, with 6 bases left between them. The CDR3 is made up of 12 amino acids. For the CDR3, the DNA is TGTGCCACCAGTGACCCGGGCTATGGCTACACCTTC. The encoded protein is CATSDPGYGYTF.

This chain connects TRBV4-2 to TRBJ2-1, with 10 bases identical to TRBD1. The CDR3 extends over 21 amino acids. J gave up 0 bases and V 2 bases, and 16 bases lay outside the gene matches. Germline CDR1 LGHNA, CDR2 YNFKEQ. CDR3 bases: TGTGCCAGCAGCCAATACCCTAGGACAGGGGGGATTCCGAGCTCCTACAATGAGCAGTTCTTC. Its protein is CASSQYPRTGGIPSSYNEQFF.

CDR3 in DNA: TGTGCCAGCAGCCCAGGGGACAGATATTTCTTT. Amino acid sequence: CASSPGDRYFF. The V gene is TRBV7-9, the J gene TRBJ1-1; 7 bases are a match to TRBD1. Germline V CDR1 and CDR2: SEHNR, FQNEAQ (reference sequence). The CDR3 loop spans 11 amino acids. V shed 5 bases and J 13 bases; nucleotides not matched to a gene: 7. The whole variable domain, filled in from reference TRBV7-9 and TRBJ1-1, reads DTGVSQNPRHKITKRGQNVTFRCDPISEHNRLYWYRQTLGQGPEFLTYFQNEAQLEKSRLLSDRFSAERPKGSFSTLEIQRTEQGDSAMYLCASSPGDRYFFGQGTRLTVV.

Remarks on this clone: Other DNA sequences from this sample encode an identical CDR3 as well. The CDR3: CASSEDSYYGYTF. The CDR3 coding sequence is TGTGCCAGCAGTGAAGATAGCTACTATGGCTACACCTTC. The chain joins TRBV2 to TRBJ1-2; unclear D gene. Germline assignment: CDR1 SNHLY and CDR2 FYNNEI. This CDR3 spans 13 amino acids. V lost 1 base, J lost 3 bases, and 6 bases lay in between.

This sequence joins TRBV11-2 and TRBJ2-5, with 8 positions matching TRBD2. Germline loops: CDR1 SGHAT, CDR2 FQNNGV. The ends lost 0 bases at V and 9 bases at J; junction bases unmatched: 0. There are 12 residues in the CDR3. The CDR3: CASSLDGGAQYF. The DNA of the CDR3 is TGTGCCAGCAGCTTAGACGGGGGGGCCCAGTACTTC.

This clone appeared a single time. The CDR3 coding sequence is TGCAGCGTCAGTAGCGGGAGTGGAACTGGGGCCAACGTCCTGACTTTC. Its translation is CSVSSGSGTGANVLTF. The chain is built from TRBV29-1 and TRBJ2-6, with TRBD2 matching over 9 bases. With 6 bases clipped from V and 2 bases from J, the junction kept 8 bases outside the gene matches. The CDR3 consists of 16 residues. Germline loops: CDR1 SQVTM, CDR2 ANQGSEA.

The V gene is TRBV5-1, the J gene TRBJ1-2, with 7 bases identical to TRBD1. Germline values: CDR1 SGHRS, CDR2 YFSETQ. CDR3 length: 14 amino acids. The trim removed 3 bases at V and 4 bases at J, leaving 6 bases unmatched. Here the CDR3 reads CASSWGQLSYGYTF. The CDR3 bases are TGCGCCAGCAGCTGGGGACAGCTCTCCTATGGCTACACCTTC.

About this clone itself: In the same sample, other DNA sequences code for this CDR3. This chain uses TRBV2 with TRBJ2-5; D may be TRBD2 (7 bases). Germline-derived CDR1 and CDR2 are SNHLY and FYNNEI. There are 16 residues in the CDR3. V was pared by 5 bases and J by 5 bases, with 21 bases between. CDR3 bases: TGTGCCAGCAGTCACGGGAGAGGGGGGGGTCAGGAGACCCAGTACTTC. It specifies CASSHGRGGGQETQYF. Full variable domain (rest looked up from reference TRBV2 and TRBJ2-5): EPEVTQTPSHQVTQMGQEVILRCVPISNHLYFYWYRQILGQKVEFLVSFYNNEISEKSEIFDDQFSVERPDGSNFTLKIRSTKLEDSAMYFCASSHGRGGGQETQYFGPGTRLLVL.

Details on this clone: Other DNA sequences within the sample encode an identical CDR3. This sequence joins TRBV3-1 (or the pseudogene TRBV3-2) and TRBJ1-1; D gene uncertain. V was cut by 1 base and J by 8 bases, with 8 bases left in between. This CDR3 comprises 12 residues. Germline values: CDR1 LGHDT, CDR2 YNNKEL (reference sequence). The CDR3 DNA follows: TGTGCCAGCAGCCAAGTCCGAACAGAAGCTTTCTTT. As protein: CASSQVRTEAFF.

The chain joins TRBV5-1 to TRBJ1-1; 7 bases agree with TRBD1. Trimming cost V 6 bases and J 7 bases; bases outside gene matches: 12. CDR1 and CDR2 (germline): SGHRS, YFSETQ. This CDR3 has 14 residues. The CDR3 DNA sequence: TGCGCCAGCAACCCGGGACAGAGAAATTATGAAGCTTTCTTT. Translating it yields CASNPGQRNYEAFF.

CDR3 nucleotides: TGTGCCAGCTGGACAGGGAATCAGCCCCAGCATTTT. Its translation is CASWTGNQPQHF. The rearrangement links TRBV28 to TRBJ1-5; TRBD1 matches 8 bases. Germline lookup yields CDR1 MDHEN and CDR2 SYDVKM. This CDR3 is built from 12 residues. Trimming took 8 bases from V and 4 from J; bases not matched to a gene: 1.

This chain connects TRBV4-1 to TRBJ2-7; 10 bases are a match to TRBD1. The V and J ends lost 4 bases and 4 bases, in that order; junction bases with no gene match: 7. CDR1 and CDR2 from the germline V gene are MGHRA and YSYEKL. The CDR3 loop spans 15 amino acids. The CDR3 DNA is TGCGCCAGCAGCCCCCGGGACAGGGGACCTTACGAGCAGTACTTC. This codes for CASSPRDRGPYEQYF.

J is TRBJ1-5 and V is TRBV28; D unresolved. Germline values: CDR1 MDHEN, CDR2 SYDVKM. The germline V and J ends were trimmed by 6 bases and 8 bases, with 14 bases remaining between them. The CDR3 runs to 13 residues. The CDR3 here is CASSVHPEEPQHF. The CDR3 DNA sequence: TGTGCCAGCAGCGTACATCCCGAGGAGCCCCAGCATTTT.

CDR3 nucleotides: TGTGCCAGCAGTCGACGCGGGGTCACTGAAGCTTTCTTT. It translates to CASSRRGVTEAFF. The chain carries TRBV27 and TRBJ1-1; the D is unclear. Trimming pared 5 bases from V and 4 bases from J, leaving 11 bases between. This CDR3 comprises 13 residues. CDR1 MNHEY and CDR2 SMNVEV come from the germline V gene (reference sequence).

The chain couples TRBV6-6 to TRBJ2-5, with D perhaps matching TRBD1 (5 bases). V was clipped by 5 bases and J by 6 bases, with 13 bases between them. The CDR3 spans 13 residues. Germline CDR1 is MNHNY and CDR2 is SVGAGI (reference sequence). The CDR3 is CASSRDSLQTQYF. The CDR3 DNA is TGTGCCAGCAGTCGAGACAGCCTCCAGACCCAGTACTTC.

This chain links TRBV11-2 with TRBJ2-2; 7 bases align to TRBD1. There are 14 residues in the CDR3. Germline assignment: CDR1 SGHAT and CDR2 FQNNGV. J was trimmed by 7 bases and V by 5 bases; bases with no gene match: 7. The CDR3 nucleotides read TGTGCCAGCAGCATTGAAGGGGGCGTCGGGGAGCTGTTTTTT. Its protein product is CASSIEGGVGELFF.

This rearrangement joins TRBV6-4 to TRBJ2-1; 10 bases map to TRBD2. The CDR3 has 15 amino acids. The germline gives CDR1 MRHNA, CDR2 SNTAGT. The ends lost 6 bases at V and 3 bases at J; junction bases unmatched: 5. DNA of the CDR3: TGTGCCAGCAGCCTTAGCGGGGGGATCTACAATGAGCAGTTCTTC. It yields the protein CASSLSGGIYNEQFF.

The rearrangement uses TRBV19 and TRBJ1-2; perhaps TRBD1 as D (5 bases). Trimming removed 7 bases at V and 0 bases at J, with 9 bases between. Germline V gives CDR1 LNHDA, CDR2 SQIVND (reference sequence). The CDR3 loop spans 13 amino acids. The CDR3 is CASIQGSNYGYTF. CDR3 nucleotides: TGTGCCAGTATTCAGGGTTCTAACTATGGCTACACCTTC. The full variable domain, completed using reference TRBV19 and TRBJ1-2, is DGGITQSPKYLFRKEGQNVTLSCEQNLNHDAMYWYRQDPGQGLRLIYYSQIVNDFQKGDIAEGYSVSREKKESFPLTVTSAQKNPTAFYLCASIQGSNYGYTFGSGTRLTVV.

The V call is TRBV12-5, the J call TRBJ1-4; maybe TRBD1 (6 bases). The V end lost 0 bases, the J end lost 5 bases, and 19 bases lay between the germline ends. CDR1 LGHNT and CDR2 FRNRAP come from the germline V gene. CDR3 length equals 18 residues. The CDR3 loop is CASGLVLRGEVVNEKLFF. For the CDR3, the DNA is TGTGCTAGTGGTTTGGTACTCAGGGGCGAGGTGGTGAATGAAAAACTGTTTTTT.

The V gene is TRBV6-5, the J gene TRBJ2-1, with 8 bases aligning to TRBD1. The CDR3 runs to 13 residues. V lost 4 bases to trimming and J lost 8 bases; unmatched junction nucleotides: 4. CDR1 is MNHEY and CDR2 is SVGAGI in the germline V gene. DNA for the CDR3: TGTGCCAGCAGTTTCCTCAGGGGGCATGAGCAGTTCTTC. It codes for CASSFLRGHEQFF.

The chain recombines TRBV27 with TRBJ1-1; D perhaps matches TRBD1 (5 bases). The germline gives CDR1 MNHEY, CDR2 SMNVEV (reference sequence). V lost 5 bases and J lost 0, with 10 bases in between. CDR3 length equals 14 residues. The CDR3 region is CASSGAGVNTEAFF. CDR3 sequence (DNA): TGTGCCAGCAGTGGGGCGGGGGTGAACACTGAAGCTTTCTTT.

The chain is built from TRBV30 and TRBJ1-2, with TRBD1 matching over 8 bases. The CDR3 runs to 13 residues. Germline V gene lookup returns CDR1 GTSNPN and CDR2 SVGIG (reference sequence). V was clipped by 0 bases and J by 7 bases; unmatched bases: 4. Here the CDR3 DNA reads TGTGCCTGGAGTGTTCCAGGGGGCATTGGCTACACCTTC. It is translated as CAWSVPGGIGYTF.

J is TRBJ2-5 and V is TRBV6-1, with unresolved D. This CDR3 comprises 15 residues. The V end was cut by 0 bases, the J end by 1 base, with 9 bases between. Germline CDR1 and CDR2: MNHNS and SASEGT. The CDR3 is CASSEALSSQETQYF. The DNA for the CDR3 is TGTGCCAGCAGTGAAGCCTTGAGTTCCCAAGAGACCCAGTACTTC.

The chain uses TRBV2 and TRBJ2-3; the D gene is possibly TRBD2 (5 bases). V was cut by 6 bases and J by 0 bases, with 13 bases left in between. The CDR3 has 15 amino acids. Germline V lookup: CDR1 SNHLY, CDR2 FYNNEI. Here the CDR3 DNA reads TGTGCCAGCAGACTTAGTCGAGGGAGCACAGATACGCAGTATTTT. Its protein product is CASRLSRGSTDTQYF.

The V gene is TRBV12-2, the J gene TRBJ1-1; TRBD1, as called in the table, went unchecked against the DNA. TRBV12-2 is assigned pseudogene status. The CDR3 covers 15 residues. The DNA for the CDR3 is TGTGCAAGTCGCTTAACGAAATCAGGATACACTGAAGCTTTCTTT. Protein: CASRLTKSGYTEAFF.